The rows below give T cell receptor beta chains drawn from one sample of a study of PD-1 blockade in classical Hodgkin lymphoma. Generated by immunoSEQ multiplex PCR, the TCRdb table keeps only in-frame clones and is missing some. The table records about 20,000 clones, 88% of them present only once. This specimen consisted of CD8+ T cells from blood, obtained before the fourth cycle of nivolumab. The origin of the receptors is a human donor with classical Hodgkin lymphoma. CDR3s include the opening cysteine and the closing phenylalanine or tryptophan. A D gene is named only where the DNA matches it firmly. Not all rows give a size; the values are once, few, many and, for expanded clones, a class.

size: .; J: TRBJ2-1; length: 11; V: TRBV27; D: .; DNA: TGTGCCAGCAGTTTAGGCAATGAGCAGTTCTTC; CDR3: CASSLGNEQFF
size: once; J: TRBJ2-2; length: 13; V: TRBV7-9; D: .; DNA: TGTGCCAGCTGGGGGGAGAACACCGGGGAGCTGTTTTTT; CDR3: CASWGENTGELFF
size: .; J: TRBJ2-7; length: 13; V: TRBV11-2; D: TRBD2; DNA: TGTGCCAGCAGAAGCGGGAATCTTGGTGAGCAGTACTTC; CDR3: CASRSGNLGEQYF
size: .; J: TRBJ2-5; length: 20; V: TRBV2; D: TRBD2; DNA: TGTGCCAGTCCCGGCGGGGCCTCTATCGGCGGGAGGGCCCCCCAAGAGACCCAGTACTTC; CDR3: CASPGGASIGGRAPQETQYF
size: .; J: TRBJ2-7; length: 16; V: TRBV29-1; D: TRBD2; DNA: TGCAGCGTCGTGGGGAGCAGCGGGAGAAGTATCTACGAGCAGTACTTC; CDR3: CSVVGSSGRSIYEQYF
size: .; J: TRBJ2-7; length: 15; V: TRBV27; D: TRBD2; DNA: TGTGCCAGCAGGGTCACTAGCGGGAGTTCCTACGAGCAGTACTTC; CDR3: CASRVTSGSSYEQYF
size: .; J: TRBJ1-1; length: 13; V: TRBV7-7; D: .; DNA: TGTGCTAGCAGCTTGAATAGCGGTGCTGAAGCTTTCTTT; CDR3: CASSLNSGAEAFF
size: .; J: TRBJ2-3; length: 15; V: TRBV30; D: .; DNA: TGTGCCTGGAGTCGGACTACCGGACGCACAGATACGCAGTATTTT; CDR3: CAWSRTTGRTDTQYF
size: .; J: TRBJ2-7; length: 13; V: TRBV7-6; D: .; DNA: TGTGCCAGCAGCTTAAGGGGCTGGTTGGAGCAGTACTTC; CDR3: CASSLRGWLEQYF
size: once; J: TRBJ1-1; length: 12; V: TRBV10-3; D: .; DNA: TGTGCCATAGGACAATCGAACACTGAAGCTTTCTTT; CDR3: CAIGQSNTEAFF
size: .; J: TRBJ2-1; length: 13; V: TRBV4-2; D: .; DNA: TGTGCCAGCAGTCCTGATTTAGGCAATGAGCAGTTCTTC; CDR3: CASSPDLGNEQFF
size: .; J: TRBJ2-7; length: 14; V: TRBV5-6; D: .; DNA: TGTGCCAGCAGCTTGGGGCTGGGGTCCTACGAGCAGTACTTC; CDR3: CASSLGLGSYEQYF
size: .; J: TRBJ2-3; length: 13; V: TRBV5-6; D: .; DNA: TGTGCCAGCAGCTTGGGAGAGGAAGATACGCAGTATTTT; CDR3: CASSLGEEDTQYF
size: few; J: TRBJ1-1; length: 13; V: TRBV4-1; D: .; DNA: TGCGCCAGCAGCGACGGAGCGAACACTGAAGCTTTCTTT; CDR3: CASSDGANTEAFF
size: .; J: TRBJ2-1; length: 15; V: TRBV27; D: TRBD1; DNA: TGTGCCAGCAGTCCCCGGGACAGGGGGTTCGATGAGCAGTTCTTC; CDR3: CASSPRDRGFDEQFF
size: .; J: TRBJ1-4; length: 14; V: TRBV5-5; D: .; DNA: TGTGCCAGCAGCCCGTTTAGTCCAATGGAAAAACTGTTTTTT; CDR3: CASSPFSPMEKLFF
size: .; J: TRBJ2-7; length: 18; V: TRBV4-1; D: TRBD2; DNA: TGCGCCAGCAGCTCCCGGACCGGGACTAGCGGGAGGTCCGTCGAGCAGTACTTC; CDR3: CASSSRTGTSGRSVEQYF
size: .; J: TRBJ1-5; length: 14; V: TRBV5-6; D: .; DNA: TGTGCCAGCAGCTTAGGAGGGGGGGTTCAGCCCCAGCATTTT; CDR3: CASSLGGGVQPQHF
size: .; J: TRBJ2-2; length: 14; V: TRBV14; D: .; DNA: TGTGCCAGCAGCCTGATGGTGGGGACCGGGGAGCTGTTTTTT; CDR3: CASSLMVGTGELFF
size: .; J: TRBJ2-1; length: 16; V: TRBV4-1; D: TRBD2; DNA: TGCGCCAGCAGCCCCGTTCTAGCGGGAGTCTACAATGAGCAGTTCTTC; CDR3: CASSPVLAGVYNEQFF
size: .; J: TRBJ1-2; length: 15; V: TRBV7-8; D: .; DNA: TGTGCCAGCAGCCCAGTCGGTGACAGACACTATGGCTACACCTTC; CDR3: CASSPVGDRHYGYTF
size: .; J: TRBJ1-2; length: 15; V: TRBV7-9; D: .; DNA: TGTGCCAGCAGCTTGCCAACAGAATTTAACTATGGCTACACCTTC; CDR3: CASSLPTEFNYGYTF
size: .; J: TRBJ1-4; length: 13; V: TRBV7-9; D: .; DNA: TGTGCCAGCAGCCCCCCGGGGGGCGAAAAACTGTTTTTT; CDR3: CASSPPGGEKLFF
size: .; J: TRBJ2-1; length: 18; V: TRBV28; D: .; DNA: TGTGCCAGCAGTTCGATAGTCCATAGAGGGTCATCCTACAATGAGCAGTTCTTC; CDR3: CASSSIVHRGSSYNEQFF
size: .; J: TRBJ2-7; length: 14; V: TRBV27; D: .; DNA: TGTGCCAGCAGTTTGGGGCCGTTTACCTACGAGCAGTACTTC; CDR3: CASSLGPFTYEQYF
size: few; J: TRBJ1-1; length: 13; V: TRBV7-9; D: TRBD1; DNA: TGTGCCAGCGGCCGGACAGGGGGCACTGAAGCTTTCTTT; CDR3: CASGRTGGTEAFF
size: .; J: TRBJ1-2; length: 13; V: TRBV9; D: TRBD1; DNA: TGTGCCAGCTCAACGGGACAGGGGAATGGCTACACCTTC; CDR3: CASSTGQGNGYTF
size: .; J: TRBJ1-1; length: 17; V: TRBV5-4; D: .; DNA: TGTGCCAGCAGCTTGGGTATAGGGGCCCTCCTTAACACTGAAGCTTTCTTT; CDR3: CASSLGIGALLNTEAFF
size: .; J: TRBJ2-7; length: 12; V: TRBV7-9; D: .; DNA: TGTGCCAGCAGCCCGACAACCTACGAGCAGTACTTC; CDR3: CASSPTTYEQYF
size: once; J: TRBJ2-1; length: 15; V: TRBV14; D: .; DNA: TGTGCCAGCAGCCCGTATACGAGCTCCTACAATGAGCAGTTCTTC; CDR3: CASSPYTSSYNEQFF
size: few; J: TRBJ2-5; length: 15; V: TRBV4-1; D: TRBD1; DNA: TGCGCCAGCAGCCAAAGTAGGGACAGGGGAGAGACCCAGTACTTC; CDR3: CASSQSRDRGETQYF
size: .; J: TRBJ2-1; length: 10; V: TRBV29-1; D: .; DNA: TGCAGCGGTGCTAAAGTTGAGCAGTTCTTC; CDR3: CSGAKVEQFF
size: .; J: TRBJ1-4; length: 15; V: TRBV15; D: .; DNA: TGTGCCACCAGGCCCCCGACAGGCGGTAGGGAAAAACTGTTTTTT; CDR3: CATRPPTGGREKLFF
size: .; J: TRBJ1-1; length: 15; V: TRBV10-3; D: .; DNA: TGTGCCATCAGTGATTTCCATGAACGGAACACTGAAGCTTTCTTT; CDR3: CAISDFHERNTEAFF
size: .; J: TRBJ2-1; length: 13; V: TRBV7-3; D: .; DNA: TGTGCCAGCAGCCTAATGGCCGTCAATGAGCAGTTCTTC; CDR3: CASSLMAVNEQFF
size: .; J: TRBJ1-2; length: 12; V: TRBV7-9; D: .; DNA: TGTGCCGGAGTACAGGGAACCTATGGCTACACCTTC; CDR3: CAGVQGTYGYTF
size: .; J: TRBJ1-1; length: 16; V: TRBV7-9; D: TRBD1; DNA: TGTGCCAGCAGGGGACAGGGGGCCGCGGCGGGTAGTACGACTTTCTTT; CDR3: CASRGQGAAAGSTTFF